This entry lists 25 T cell receptor beta chains sequenced from one sample in a study of post-analysis software for immune sequencing data. General study findings and limits: Relative to controls, patients had a handful of TRBV segments at higher frequency, with TRBV5-6, TRBV5-1 and TRBV20-1 among these.

Their target antigens are unknown. Unique molecular identifiers had been added to the TCR beta cDNA libraries. TCRdb re-called the PCR reads with MiXCR, one entry per CDR3 protein. This table holds fewer than 550,000 distinct CDR3 sequences, around 36% found once. Sample: blood. The receptors derive from a girl aged 2-17 years with multiple sclerosis.

The gene calls are TRBV20-1 and TRBJ2-5; TRBD2 matches at 8 bases. The CDR3 length is 15 residues. Germline CDR1 is DFQATT and CDR2 is SNEGSKA (reference sequence). V shed 5 bases and J 4 bases; nucleotides not matched to a gene: 12. This chain's CDR3 is CSAGQPGGARETQYF. The CDR3 nucleotides read TGCAGTGCTGGACAGCCCGGGGGGGCCCGAGAGACCCAGTACTTC.

The chain is built from TRBV12-3 or TRBV12-4 and TRBJ2-3; D unresolved. The V gene lost 7 bases and the J gene lost 2 bases, with 10 bases spanning the gap. This CDR3 is 13 amino acids long. CDR3 amino acids: CASTTGPTDTQYF. The CDR3 nucleotides read TGTGCCAGCACCACTGGACCCACAGATACGCAGTATTTT.

This clonotype showed up just once. The gene calls are TRBV7-9 and TRBJ2-7; 10 positions match TRBD2. This CDR3 comprises 16 residues. The germline V gene encodes CDR1 SEHNR and CDR2 FQNEAQ (reference sequence). V gave up 4 bases and J gave up 0 bases; unmatched junction bases: 6. The DNA of the CDR3 is TGTGCCAGCAGCTCCCCAGGACTAGCGGCCTCCTACGAGCAGTACTTC. This encodes CASSSPGLAASYEQYF. The full variable domain, with the rest looked up from reference TRBV7-9 and TRBJ2-7, is DTGVSQNPRHKITKRGQNVTFRCDPISEHNRLYWYRQTLGQGPEFLTYFQNEAQLEKSRLLSDRFSAERPKGSFSTLEIQRTEQGDSAMYLCASSSPGLAASYEQYFGPGTRLTVT.

The chain recombines TRBV3-1 with TRBJ2-2, with 7 bases matching TRBD2. The CDR3 spans 15 residues. V was pared by 4 bases and J by 3 bases, with 5 bases of the junction left unmatched. CDR1 is LGHDT, CDR2 YNNKEL, per germline (reference sequence). As DNA, the CDR3 is TGTGCCAGCAGCCCCCCCCGGGGGGACACCGGGGAGCTGTTTTTT. Translating it yields CASSPPRGDTGELFF.

This clonotype was counted between two and nine times. This rearrangement joins TRBV4-1 to TRBJ2-7, with unresolved D. The length of the CDR3 is 14 residues. The V end was cut by 0 bases, the J end by 1 base, with 7 bases between. Looked up from germline, CDR1 is MGHRA and CDR2 is YSYEKL. The CDR3 region has the DNA TGCGCCAGCAGCCAAGACCCCGTTTCCTACGAGCAGTACTTC. This encodes CASSQDPVSYEQYF.

The rearrangement joins TRBV29-1 to TRBJ1-2; D perhaps matches TRBD1 (5 bases). Germline CDR1 SQVTM, CDR2 ANQGSEA. The V end was cut by 5 bases, the J end by 4 bases, with 11 bases between. The CDR3 spans 12 residues. In nucleotides, the CDR3 is TGCAGCGTTATTGAGACAGCCTATGGCTACACCTTC. This encodes CSVIETAYGYTF.

This clonotype was counted once. The chain carries TRBV10-2 and TRBJ1-1; TRBD1 matches 8 bases. Losses at the gene ends were 3 bases for V and 11 bases for J; bases not matched to a gene: 14. The germline CDR1 and CDR2 sequences are WSHSY and SAAADI. The length of the CDR3 is 15 residues. As DNA, the CDR3 is TGCGCCAGCAGTGATGGAGGCAGGGGGCTTAGCAACGCTTTCTTT. Protein product: CASSDGGRGLSNAFF.

The DNA of the CDR3 is TGTGCCATCACCAATAATGGGGGTAGCTCCTACGAGCAGTACTTC. Translation gives CAITNNGGSSYEQYF. The genes are TRBV10-3 and TRBJ2-7; either TRBD1 or TRBD2 may fit D (5 bases each). V was cut by 7 bases and J by 0 bases, with 16 bases left in between. Germline assignment: CDR1 ENHRY and CDR2 SYGVKD. The CDR3 loop spans 15 amino acids.

The chain couples TRBV18 to TRBJ1-2; unclear D gene. Germline V lookup: CDR1 KGHSH, CDR2 LQKENI. CDR3 size: 13 residues. Deletions cut 2 bases from V and 4 bases from J, with 8 bases between. Here the CDR3 DNA reads TGTGCCAGCTCACCATCCCTTCCCTATGGCTACACCTTC. Protein sequence: CASSPSLPYGYTF. Looking up the rest from reference TRBV18 and TRBJ1-2 gives the full variable domain: NAGVMQNPRHLVRRRGQEARLRCSPMKGHSHVYWYRQLPEEGLKFMVYLQKENIIDESGMPKERFSAEFPKEGPSILRIQQVVRGDSAAYFCASSPSLPYGYTFGSGTRLTVV.

As DNA, the CDR3 is TGTGCCAGCAGTGAACCTGACAGCTATGGCTACACCTTC. It translates to CASSEPDSYGYTF. The rearrangement joins TRBV25-1 to TRBJ1-2, with D maybe TRBD1 (5 bases). Trimming removed 2 bases at V and 4 bases at J, with 8 bases between. Germline V gene data show CDR1 as MGHDK and CDR2 as SYGVNS. This CDR3 has 13 amino acids.

This clonotype appeared a few times. This chain connects TRBV7-2 to TRBJ2-5; a possible D gene is TRBD1 (5 bases). CDR1 and CDR2 (germline): SGHTA, FQGNSA. The V and J ends lost 2 bases and 5 bases respectively, with 12 bases between them. The CDR3 has 14 amino acids. CDR3 in DNA: TGTGCCAGCAGCTTATCCCGCAGGGTGGAGACCCAGTACTTC. Protein sequence: CASSLSRRVETQYF.

This chain connects TRBV4-1 to TRBJ2-1; 15 nucleotides line up with TRBD2. CDR1 and CDR2 from the germline V gene are MGHRA and YSYEKL. J lost 3 bases, V lost 0 bases, and 15 bases had no gene match. The CDR3 contains 22 residues. The CDR3 protein is CASSQDSVRGLAGGLYYNEQFF. The CDR3 nucleotides read TGCGCCAGCAGCCAAGATTCCGTCCGGGGACTAGCGGGGGGCCTATACTACAATGAGCAGTTCTTC.

This clonotype was counted between two and nine times. The rearrangement joins TRBV7-2 to TRBJ2-7; tentatively, D is TRBD1 (6 bases). Trimming took 2 bases from V and 1 from J, leaving 18 bases between them. CDR3 length: 17 residues. Per the germline V gene, CDR1 is SGHTA and CDR2 is FQGNSA. In nucleotides, the CDR3 is TGTGCCAGCAGCTTAATAGGGGGATTCGGACGATCCTACGAGCAGTACTTC. Its translation: CASSLIGGFGRSYEQYF.

This sequence joins TRBV3-1 and TRBJ2-3; 10 bases agree with TRBD2. With V trimmed by 0 bases and J by 3 bases, 0 bases remained unmatched. The germline gives CDR1 LGHDT, CDR2 YNNKEL (reference sequence). The CDR3 totals 15 residues. The CDR3 DNA reads as TGTGCCAGCAGCCAAGAGGGACTAGCGACAGATACGCAGTATTTT. It codes for CASSQEGLATDTQYF.

The gene calls are TRBV4-1 and TRBJ2-3; TRBD2 aligns across 15 bases. J lost 6 bases, V lost 2 bases, and 3 bases had no gene match. The germline gives CDR1 MGHRA, CDR2 YSYEKL. The CDR3 has 16 amino acids. The CDR3 region is CASSQSGTSGGDTQYF. DNA of the CDR3: TGCGCCAGCAGCCAATCCGGGACTAGCGGGGGGGATACGCAGTATTTT.

The gene calls are TRBV29-1 and TRBJ2-3; unclear D gene. Looked up from germline, CDR1 is SQVTM and CDR2 is ANQGSEA. V lost 3 bases, J lost 4 bases, and 8 bases lay in between. The CDR3 runs to 12 residues. The CDR3 is CSVEGTADTQYF. CDR3 bases: TGCAGCGTTGAGGGAACTGCAGATACGCAGTATTTT.

This clonotype was observed once. The J gene is TRBJ2-3, the V gene TRBV28; 13 bases align to TRBD2. The CDR3 loop spans 15 amino acids. Germline assignment: CDR1 MDHEN and CDR2 SYDVKM. V was pared by 6 bases and J by 6 bases, with 6 bases of the junction left unmatched. CDR3 protein: CASRETSGGKDTQYF. The CDR3 region has the DNA TGTGCCAGCAGGGAGACTAGCGGGGGGAAGGATACGCAGTATTTT.

This clonotype showed up many times. The chain employs TRBV14 and TRBJ2-5, with 9 bases that match TRBD2. The CDR3 runs to 16 residues. Unmatched junction bases numbered 6, after V lost 0 bases and J lost 4 bases. Germline V gene sequence: CDR1 SGHDN, CDR2 FVKESK. CDR3 sequence reads: CASSQDQAGGRETQYF. DNA of the CDR3: TGTGCCAGCAGCCAAGATCAAGCGGGGGGCCGAGAGACCCAGTACTTC.

This clonotype was seen only a few times. This rearrangement joins TRBV5-1 to TRBJ1-2; perhaps TRBD1 as D (5 bases). With 3 bases removed from V and 7 bases from J, the gap between germline ends came to 16 bases. The CDR3 contains 14 residues. Per germline, CDR1 SGHRS and CDR2 YFSETQ. The CDR3 region has the DNA TGCGCCAGCAGCTCGAGACTAGAGCAGGGTGGCTACACCTTC. Translating gives CASSSRLEQGGYTF.

The V gene is TRBV4-1, the J gene TRBJ1-2; tentatively, D is TRBD1 (5 bases). CDR1 and CDR2 from the germline V gene are MGHRA and YSYEKL. V shed 1 base and J shed 4 bases, with 22 bases lying between them. The CDR3 is made up of 18 amino acids. The CDR3 reads CASSQGWGLAEDGYGYTF. The CDR3 bases are TGCGCCAGCAGCCAAGGGTGGGGCCTTGCGGAAGACGGCTATGGCTACACCTTC.

This clonotype showed up just a few times. The chain is built from TRBV5-1 and TRBJ2-1, with 15 bases lining up with TRBD2. J gave up 4 bases and V 3 bases, and 8 bases lay outside the gene matches. The CDR3 sequence is 18 residues long. Germline V gene lookup returns CDR1 SGHRS and CDR2 YFSETQ. The CDR3 loop reads CASSSGLAGGRVYNEQFF. The CDR3, as DNA: TGCGCCAGCAGCTCCGGACTAGCGGGGGGGCGTGTATACAATGAGCAGTTCTTC. Using reference TRBV5-1 and TRBJ2-1 for the parts outside the CDR3, the full variable domain is KAGVTQTPRYLIKTRGQQVTLSCSPISGHRSVSWYQQTPGQGLQFLFEYFSETQRNKGNFPGRFSGRQFSNSRSEMNVSTLELGDSALYLCASSSGLAGGRVYNEQFFGPGTRLTVL.

This sequence joins TRBV5-1 and TRBJ1-2; 10 nucleotides agree with TRBD1. CDR1 SGHRS and CDR2 YFSETQ come from the germline V gene. J gave up 2 bases and V 4 bases, and 5 bases lay outside the gene matches. The CDR3 is made up of 15 amino acids. The CDR3 DNA is TGCGCCAGCAGCCACGGGACAGGGGTGAACTATGGCTACACCTTC. It is translated as CASSHGTGVNYGYTF.

This clonotype was recorded many times. The chain is built from TRBV29-1 and TRBJ2-7, with 10 nucleotides matching TRBD1. The V gene's germline CDR1 is SQVTM and CDR2 ANQGSEA. The CDR3 spans 13 residues. V dropped 7 bases and J dropped 6; count of bases not matched to a gene: 9. DNA of the CDR3: TGCAGCGCCGCGGGACAGGGGATGGGCGAGCAGTACTTC. Translating it yields CSAAGQGMGEQYF.

This clonotype turned up a few times. This chain uses TRBV6-2 or TRBV6-3 with TRBJ2-3; the D is unclear. The CDR3 totals 14 residues. CDR1 and CDR2 from the germline V gene are MNHEY and SVGEGT. Trimming shortened V by 4 bases and J by 4 bases, and 12 bases separated the two germline ends. The CDR3 coding sequence is TGTGCCAGCAGTTTATCCGGGCTCCCAGATACGCAGTATTTT. Its protein product is CASSLSGLPDTQYF.

This clonotype was picked up a small number of times. V and J are TRBV4-2 and TRBJ2-1; 9 bases are shared with TRBD2. With 0 bases clipped from V and 5 bases from J, the junction kept 5 bases outside the gene matches. This CDR3 comprises 16 residues. Germline CDR1 reads LGHNA; CDR2 reads YNFKEQ. The CDR3 region has the DNA TGTGCCAGCAGCCAAGAAGCTCGACTAGCGGACAATGAGCAGTTCTTC. This sequence encodes CASSQEARLADNEQFF.